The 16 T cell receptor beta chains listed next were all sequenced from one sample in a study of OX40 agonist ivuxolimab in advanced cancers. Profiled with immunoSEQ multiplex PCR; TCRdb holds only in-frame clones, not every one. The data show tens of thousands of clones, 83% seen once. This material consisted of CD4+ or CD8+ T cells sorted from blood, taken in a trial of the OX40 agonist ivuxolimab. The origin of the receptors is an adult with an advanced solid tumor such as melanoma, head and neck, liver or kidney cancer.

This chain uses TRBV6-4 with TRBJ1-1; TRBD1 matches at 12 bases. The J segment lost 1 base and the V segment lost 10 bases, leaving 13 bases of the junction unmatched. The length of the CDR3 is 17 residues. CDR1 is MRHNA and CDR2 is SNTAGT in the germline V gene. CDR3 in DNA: TGTGCCAACATCAAAACCGGGACAGGGGGCCGGAACACTGAAGCTTTCTTT. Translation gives CANIKTGTGGRNTEAFF.

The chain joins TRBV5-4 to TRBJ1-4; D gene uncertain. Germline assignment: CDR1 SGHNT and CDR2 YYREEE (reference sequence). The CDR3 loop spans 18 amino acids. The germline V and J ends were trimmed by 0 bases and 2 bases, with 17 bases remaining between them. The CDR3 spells CASSLGAQTGRTNEKLFF. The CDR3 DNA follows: TGTGCCAGCAGCTTGGGAGCGCAGACGGGCAGGACTAATGAAAAACTGTTTTTT. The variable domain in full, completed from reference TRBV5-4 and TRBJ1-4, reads ETGVTQSPTHLIKTRGQQVTLRCSSQSGHNTVSWYQQALGQGPQFIFQYYREEENGRGNFPPRFSGLQFPNYSSELNVNALELDDSALYLCASSLGAQTGRTNEKLFFGSGTQLSVL.

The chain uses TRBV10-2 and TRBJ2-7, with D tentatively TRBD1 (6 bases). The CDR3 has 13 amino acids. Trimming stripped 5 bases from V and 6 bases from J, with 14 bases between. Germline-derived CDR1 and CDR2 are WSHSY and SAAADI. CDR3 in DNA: TGCGCCAGCAGTCGGCCAGGGGTAGGCGAGCAGTACTTC. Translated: CASSRPGVGEQYF.

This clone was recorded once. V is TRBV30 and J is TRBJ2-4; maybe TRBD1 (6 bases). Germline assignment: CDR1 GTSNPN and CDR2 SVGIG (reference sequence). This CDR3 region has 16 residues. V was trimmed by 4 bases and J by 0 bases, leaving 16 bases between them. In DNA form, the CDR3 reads TGTGCCTGGACGGAAGAAGACAGGTTAGCCAAAAACATTCAGTACTTC. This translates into CAWTEEDRLAKNIQYF.

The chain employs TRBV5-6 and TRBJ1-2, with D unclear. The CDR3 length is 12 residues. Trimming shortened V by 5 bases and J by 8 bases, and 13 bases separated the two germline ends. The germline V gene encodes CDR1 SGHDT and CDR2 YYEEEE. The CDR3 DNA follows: TGTGCCAGCAGGGTCGGGAGTCAGGGCTACACCTTC. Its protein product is CASRVGSQGYTF.

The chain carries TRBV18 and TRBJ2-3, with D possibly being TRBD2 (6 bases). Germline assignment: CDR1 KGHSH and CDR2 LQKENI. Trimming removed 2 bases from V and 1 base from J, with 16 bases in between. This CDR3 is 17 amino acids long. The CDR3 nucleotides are TGTGCCAGCTCACCAAATTTGCGGGGCTTTGGCACAGATACGCAGTATTTT. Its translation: CASSPNLRGFGTDTQYF.

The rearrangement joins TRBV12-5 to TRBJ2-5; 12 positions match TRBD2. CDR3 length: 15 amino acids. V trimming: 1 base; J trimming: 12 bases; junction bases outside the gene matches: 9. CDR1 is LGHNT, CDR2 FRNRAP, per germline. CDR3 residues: CASGLDLAGGINKYF. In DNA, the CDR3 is TGTGCTAGTGGTTTGGACCTAGCGGGGGGGATCAATAAGTACTTC.

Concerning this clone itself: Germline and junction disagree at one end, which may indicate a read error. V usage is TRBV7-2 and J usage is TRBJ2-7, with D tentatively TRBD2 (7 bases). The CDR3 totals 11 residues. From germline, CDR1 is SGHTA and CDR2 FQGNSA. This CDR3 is CAGSFGGPQYF. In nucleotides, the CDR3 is TGTGCCGGCAGCTTCGGGGGGCCCCAGTACTTC. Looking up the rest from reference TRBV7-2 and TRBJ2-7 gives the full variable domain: GAGVSQSPSNKVTEKGKDVELRCDPISGHTALYWYRQSLGQGLEFLIYFQGNSAPDKSGLPSDRFSAERTGGSVSTLTIQRTQQEDSAVYLCAGSFGGPQYFGPGTRLTVT.

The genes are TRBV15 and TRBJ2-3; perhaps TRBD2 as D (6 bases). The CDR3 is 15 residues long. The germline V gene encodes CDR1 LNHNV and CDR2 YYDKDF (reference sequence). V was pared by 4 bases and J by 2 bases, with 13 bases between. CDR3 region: CATSTGGGSTDTQYF. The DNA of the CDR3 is TGTGCCACCAGCACTGGGGGAGGATCCACAGATACGCAGTATTTT.

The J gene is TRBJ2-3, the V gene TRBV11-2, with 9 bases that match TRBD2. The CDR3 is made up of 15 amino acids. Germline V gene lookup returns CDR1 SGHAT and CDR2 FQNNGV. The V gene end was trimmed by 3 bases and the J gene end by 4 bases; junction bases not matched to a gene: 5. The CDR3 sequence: CASSFGGGAADTQYF. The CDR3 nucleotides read TGTGCCAGCAGCTTCGGCGGGGGGGCAGCAGATACGCAGTATTTT.

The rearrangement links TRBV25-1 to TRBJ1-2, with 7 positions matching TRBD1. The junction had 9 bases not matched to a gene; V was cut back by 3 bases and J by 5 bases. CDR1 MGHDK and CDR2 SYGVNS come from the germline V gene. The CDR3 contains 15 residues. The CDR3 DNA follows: TGTGCCAGCAGTGATCCGACAGGGTCTTTTTATGGCTACACCTTC. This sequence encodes CASSDPTGSFYGYTF.

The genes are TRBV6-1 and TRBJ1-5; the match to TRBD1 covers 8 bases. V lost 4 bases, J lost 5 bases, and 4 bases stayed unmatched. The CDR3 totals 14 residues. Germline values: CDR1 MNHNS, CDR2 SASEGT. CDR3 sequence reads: CASSGQGPDQPQHF. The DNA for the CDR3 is TGTGCCAGCAGTGGACAGGGGCCTGATCAGCCCCAGCATTTT.

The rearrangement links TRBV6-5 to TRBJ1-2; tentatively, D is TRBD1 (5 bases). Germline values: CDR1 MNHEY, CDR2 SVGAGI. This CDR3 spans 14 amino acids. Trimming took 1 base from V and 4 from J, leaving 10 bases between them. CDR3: CASSYWWGSYGYTF. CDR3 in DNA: TGTGCCAGCAGTTACTGGTGGGGGTCCTATGGCTACACCTTC.

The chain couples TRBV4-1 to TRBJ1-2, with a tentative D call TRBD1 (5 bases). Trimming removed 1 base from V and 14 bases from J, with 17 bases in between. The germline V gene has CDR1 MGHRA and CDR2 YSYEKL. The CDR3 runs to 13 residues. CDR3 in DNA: TGCGCCAGCAGCCAAGCCGGTGGGGCGCAGCGAACCTTC. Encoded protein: CASSQAGGAQRTF.

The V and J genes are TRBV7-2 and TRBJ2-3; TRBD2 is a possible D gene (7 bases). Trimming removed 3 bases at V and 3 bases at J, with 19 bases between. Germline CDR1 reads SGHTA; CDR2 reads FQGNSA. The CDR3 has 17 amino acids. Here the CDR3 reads CASSFRSRGQRTDTQYF. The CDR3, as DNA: TGTGCCAGCAGCTTTCGCTCGCGGGGGCAGCGTACAGATACGCAGTATTTT.

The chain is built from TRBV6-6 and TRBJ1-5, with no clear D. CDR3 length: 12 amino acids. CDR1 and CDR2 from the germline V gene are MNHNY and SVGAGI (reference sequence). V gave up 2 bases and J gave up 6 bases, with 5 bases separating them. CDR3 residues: CASSYPGQPQHF. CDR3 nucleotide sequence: TGTGCCAGCAGTTACCCAGGTCAGCCCCAGCATTTT.